The T cell receptor (beta chain) described here comes from a study of blood T cell repertoires in COVID-19 (dated by TCRdb to about 2020). With regard to the full study: The collaborator samples originated in the United States, Italy and Spain and spanned the acute and convalescent phases of COVID-19. The prospective study material was composed of cDNA or gDNA derived from T cells, B-cell-depleted T cells, or PBMCs. Deeply sampled blood TCRbeta repertoires from subjects exposed to, actively infected with, or recovered from COVID-19 were included in the dataset. The repertoires were released in a freely available public database meant as a resource for research on the immune response to SARS-CoV-2. The samples were drawn from the first 160 participants of the ongoing ImmuneRACE study and from some 1,300 subjects provided by 6 global collaborators. Sample metadata almost always included a de-identified subject ID, COVID-19 status, age in years and sex. Where available, HLA class I and class II types were obtained from metadata supplied by the sample provider rather than from assay-based typing. On the study overall, not on this receptor specifically: The quantity of clinical and demographic metadata differed by source and by participant and was supplied without curation.

Collaborating institutions collected whole blood in K2EDTA tubes following their own protocols. Collaborator samples were shipped for TCRbeta analysis as frozen whole blood, isolated PBMCs, or DNA extracted from either sample type. Worth noting for this clone: Its cognate antigen has yet to be identified. No base-level quality is on record; no much larger clone is a single base apart.

TCRbeta CDR3 regions were amplified from genomic DNA using the immunoSEQ Assay, a bias-controlled multiplex PCR. As for the original processing: The number of nucleated cells in each sample was estimated from the amplification of reference gene primers within the assay. Sequence reads were collapsed and filtered to measure the absolute abundance of every unique TCRbeta CDR3 rearrangement. For each sample, productive Simpson clonality was calculated as the square root of Simpson's diversity index over productive rearrangements. What TCRdb holds here is the immuneACCESS table cut down to in-frame rearrangements. Part of the clones is not present; checked against another copy, under half of the missing clones reflect an unresolved V gene, and the others are unexplained. D and trimming were read from the DNA, whereas the V and J calls and clone size are those reported in that table. This sample comprises some 66,000 clones, about 89% of them detected only once. Clones ranked in the top ten supply 7.3% of the sample.

Reading from cysteine to phenylalanine, the CDR3 counts 15 amino acids. The sequence is cut down to CDR3 DNA, 45 bases in frame from base 1. Trimming costs V 9 bases and J 0 bases, and their ends lie 18 bases apart. The CDR1 and CDR2 encoded by the germline V gene (reference sequence) are LNHDA and SQIVND. The chain joins TRBV19 to TRBJ2-7; the D segment could be TRBD2, given 5 matching bases. Material: peripheral blood. The sequence derives from a human donor in a cohort sampled during active COVID-19. CDR3 sequence: CASLRSAGSSYEQYF. Read as DNA, the sequence is TGTGCCAGCCTCCGGTCGGCGGGTAGCTCCTACGAGCAGTACTTC.